A selection of T cell receptor beta chains follows, all from one sample in a study of shared clonotypes between healthy human individuals. The protocol was immunoSEQ multiplex PCR, while the TCRdb copy is restricted to in-frame clones and leaves out a portion. The sample gives approximately 1.5 million clones, approximately 98.5% of which show up once; roughly 0.35% is in the top ten. Sequenced sample: naive CD4+ T cells sorted from blood. The receptors come from a man aged 25-45 years in good health. Each CDR3 is given with its conserved first and last residue. The order of the fields is CDR3 protein, V gene, J gene, clone size. The listing skips clone size in some rows; elsewhere it reads once, few, many or a size class.

CASSFVGTGLGSNQPQHF,TRBV7-2,TRBJ1-5,-
CASDASGGQDTQYF,TRBV6-1,TRBJ2-3,-
CASSLVQLAAYNEQFF,TRBV5-6,TRBJ2-1,-
CASSNRDREAFF,TRBV21-1,TRBJ1-1,-
CASSTKGASGNTIYF,TRBV9,TRBJ1-3,once
CASSQDVTGTNEKLFF,TRBV4-1,TRBJ1-4,-
CASSVQGLGTDTQYF,TRBV28,TRBJ2-3,once
CASSLGTGGNEKLFF,TRBV7-9,TRBJ1-4,-
CAAGQGENQPQHF,TRBV7-9,TRBJ1-5,-
CASSLPPNYGYTF,TRBV28,TRBJ1-2,-
CASSWESGLAEQYF,TRBV7-9,TRBJ2-7,-
CASSLAPRNTEAFF,TRBV7-2,TRBJ1-1,-
CASSTYRGPSAGYTF,TRBV11-2,TRBJ1-2,-
CASSQEIVTDEAFF,TRBV4-1,TRBJ1-1,-
CASTKGLSNQPQHF,TRBV19,TRBJ1-5,-
CASSLGQADTQYF,TRBV7-7,TRBJ2-3,-
CASSPIPGTSGLDEQFF,TRBV7-2,TRBJ2-1,-
CASSSGTGGYTF,TRBV7-6,TRBJ1-2,-
CASSVVSGRFTDTQYF,TRBV9,TRBJ2-3,-